The T cell receptor (beta chain) described here comes from a study of blood T cell repertoires in COVID-19. Libraries were prepared by immunoSEQ multiplex PCR; TCRdb keeps only in-frame clonotypes and omits some of them. This table holds approximately 100,000 clones, approximately 84% found once. The length of the CDR3 is 16 residues. The J segment lost 4 bases and the V segment lost 1 base, leaving 5 bases of the junction unmatched. Germline V CDR1 and CDR2: SGHRS, YFSETQ. The rearrangement links TRBV5-1 to TRBJ2-1, with TRBD1 matching 10 bases. The TCR originated in a man between 65 and 85 years old with acute or convalescent COVID-19. Sequencing used peripheral blood. The CDR3 region has the DNA TGCGCCAGCAGCTTGTCCCGGGACAGGGGATACAATGAGCAGTTCTTC. This gives the protein CASSLSRDRGYNEQFF.